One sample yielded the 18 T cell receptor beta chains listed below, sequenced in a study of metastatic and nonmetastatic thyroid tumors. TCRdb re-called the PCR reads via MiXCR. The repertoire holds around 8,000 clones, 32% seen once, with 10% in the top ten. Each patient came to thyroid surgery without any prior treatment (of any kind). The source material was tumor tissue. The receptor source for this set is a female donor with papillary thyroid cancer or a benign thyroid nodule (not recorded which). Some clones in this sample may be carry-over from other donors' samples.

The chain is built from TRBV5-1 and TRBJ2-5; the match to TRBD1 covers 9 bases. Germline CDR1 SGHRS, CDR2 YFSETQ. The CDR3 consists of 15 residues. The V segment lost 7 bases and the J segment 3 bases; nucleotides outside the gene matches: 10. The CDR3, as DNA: TGCGCCAGCCGGACAGGGGTCTTAGTGGAAGAGACCCAGTACTTC. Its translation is CASRTGVLVEETQYF.

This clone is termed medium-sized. For the CDR3, the DNA is TGCAGTGCAGTCGGGGGGGAAAGCTATGGCTACACCTTC. Translated, it gives CSAVGGESYGYTF. The chain is built from TRBV20-1 and TRBJ1-2, with a tentative D call TRBD1 (5 bases). CDR3 length: 13 residues. The V gene lost 6 bases and the J gene lost 4 bases, with 15 bases spanning the gap. Germline CDR1 reads DFQATT; CDR2 reads SNEGSKA (reference sequence).

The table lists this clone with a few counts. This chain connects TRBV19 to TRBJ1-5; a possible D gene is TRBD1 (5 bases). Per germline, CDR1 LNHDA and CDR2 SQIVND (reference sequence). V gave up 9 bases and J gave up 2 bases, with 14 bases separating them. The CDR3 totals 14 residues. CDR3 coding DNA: TGTGCCAGCAATGGAGGGGTGGGCAATCAGCCCCAGCATTTT. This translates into CASNGGVGNQPQHF.

The CDR3 here is CASSLGGFGYGYTF. CDR3 coding DNA: TGTGCCAGCAGCTTAGGGGGATTCGGGTATGGCTACACCTTC. The chain employs TRBV7-2 and TRBJ1-2; D is unclear. Looked up from germline, CDR1 is SGHTA and CDR2 is FQGNSA. V gave up 1 base and J gave up 5 bases, with 11 bases separating them. The CDR3 runs 14 residues.

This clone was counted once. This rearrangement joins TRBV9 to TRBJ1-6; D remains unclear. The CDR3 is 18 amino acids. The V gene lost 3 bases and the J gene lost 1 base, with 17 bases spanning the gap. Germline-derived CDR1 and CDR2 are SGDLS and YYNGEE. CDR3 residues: CASSAGLGIRSYNSPLHF. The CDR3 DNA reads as TGTGCCAGCAGCGCCGGGTTAGGGATTCGTTCCTATAATTCACCCCTCCACTTT. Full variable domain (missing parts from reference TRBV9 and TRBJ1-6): DSGVTQTPKHLITATGQRVTLRCSPRSGDLSVYWYQQSLDQGLQFLIQYYNGEERAKGNILERFSAQQFPDLHSELNLSSLELGDSALYFCASSAGLGIRSYNSPLHFGNGTRLTVT.

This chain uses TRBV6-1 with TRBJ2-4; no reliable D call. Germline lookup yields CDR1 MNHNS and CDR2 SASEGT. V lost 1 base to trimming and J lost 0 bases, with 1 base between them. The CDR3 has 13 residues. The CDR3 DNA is TGTGCCAGCAGTGAAGGAGCCAAAAACATTCAGTACTTC. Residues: CASSEGAKNIQYF.

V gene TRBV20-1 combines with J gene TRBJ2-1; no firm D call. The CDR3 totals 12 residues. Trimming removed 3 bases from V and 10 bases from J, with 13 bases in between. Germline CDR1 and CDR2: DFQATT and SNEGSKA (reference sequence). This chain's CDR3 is CSASPSVAEQFF. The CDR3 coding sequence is TGCAGTGCTAGCCCGTCAGTAGCCGAGCAGTTCTTC.

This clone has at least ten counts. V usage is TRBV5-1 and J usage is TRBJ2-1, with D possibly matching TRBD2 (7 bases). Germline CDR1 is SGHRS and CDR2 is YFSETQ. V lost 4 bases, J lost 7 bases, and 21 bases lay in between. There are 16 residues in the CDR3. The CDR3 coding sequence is TGCGCCAGCAGCCTCCCCGGTAGGGGGGAGGGAAATGAGCAGTTCTTC. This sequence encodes CASSLPGRGEGNEQFF.

CDR3 nucleotide sequence: TGCGCCAGCAGCCAAGATCGGGCTAGCGCGGGAGAATCCTACGAGCAGTACTTC. It specifies CASSQDRASAGESYEQYF. The genes are TRBV4-1 and TRBJ2-7; TRBD2 aligns across 7 bases. Germline V gene lookup returns CDR1 MGHRA and CDR2 YSYEKL. After removal of 0 bases from V and 1 base from J, the junction contained 12 bases not matched to a gene. CDR3 length equals 18 residues.

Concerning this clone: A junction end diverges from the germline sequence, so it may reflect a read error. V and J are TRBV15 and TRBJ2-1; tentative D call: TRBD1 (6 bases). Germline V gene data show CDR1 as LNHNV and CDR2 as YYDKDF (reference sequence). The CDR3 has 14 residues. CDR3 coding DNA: TGTTCCACCAGCAATGACAGGTGGCCGAATGAGCAGTTCTTC. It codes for CSTSNDRWPNEQFF.

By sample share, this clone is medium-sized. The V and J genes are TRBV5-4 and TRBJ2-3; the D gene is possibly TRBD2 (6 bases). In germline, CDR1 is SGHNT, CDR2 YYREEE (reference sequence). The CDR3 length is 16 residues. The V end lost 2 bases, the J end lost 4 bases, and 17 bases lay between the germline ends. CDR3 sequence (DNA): TGTGCCAGCAGCTTATACGGGAGAGTGGTTGCAGATACGCAGTATTTT. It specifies CASSLYGRVVADTQYF.

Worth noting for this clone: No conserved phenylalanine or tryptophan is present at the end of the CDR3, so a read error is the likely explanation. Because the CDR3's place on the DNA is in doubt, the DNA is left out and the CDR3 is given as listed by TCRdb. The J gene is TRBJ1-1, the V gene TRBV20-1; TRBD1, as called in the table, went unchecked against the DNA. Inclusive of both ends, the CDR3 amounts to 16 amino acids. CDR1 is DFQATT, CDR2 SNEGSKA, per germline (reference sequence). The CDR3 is CSARGTRGRGSTESFL.

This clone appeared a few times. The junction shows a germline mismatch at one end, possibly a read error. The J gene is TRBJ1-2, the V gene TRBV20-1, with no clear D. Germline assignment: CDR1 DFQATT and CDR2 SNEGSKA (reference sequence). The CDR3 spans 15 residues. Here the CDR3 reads CSSTRIGDRNYGYTF. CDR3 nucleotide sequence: TGCAGTTCTACGCGCATCGGGGATCGAAACTATGGCTACACATTC.

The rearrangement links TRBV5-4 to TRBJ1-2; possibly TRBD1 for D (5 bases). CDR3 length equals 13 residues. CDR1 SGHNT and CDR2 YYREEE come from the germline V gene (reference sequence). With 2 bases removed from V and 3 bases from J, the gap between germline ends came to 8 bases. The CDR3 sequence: CASSLTGDYGYTF. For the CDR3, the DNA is TGTGCCAGCAGCTTAACAGGCGACTATGGCTACACCTTC.

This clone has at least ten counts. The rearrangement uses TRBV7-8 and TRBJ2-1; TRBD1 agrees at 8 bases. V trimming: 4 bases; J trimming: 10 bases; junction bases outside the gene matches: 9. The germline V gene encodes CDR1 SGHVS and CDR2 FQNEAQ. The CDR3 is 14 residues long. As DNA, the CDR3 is TGTGCCAGCAGCTCCGACAGGGGACAAGGGGAGCAGTTCTTC. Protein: CASSSDRGQGEQFF.

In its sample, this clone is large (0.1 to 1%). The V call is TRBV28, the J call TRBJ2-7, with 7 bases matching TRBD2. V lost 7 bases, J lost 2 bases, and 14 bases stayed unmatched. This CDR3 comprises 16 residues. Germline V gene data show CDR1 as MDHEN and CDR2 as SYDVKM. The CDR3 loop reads CASTLGGVEQTYEQYF. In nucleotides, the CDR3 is TGTGCCAGCACCTTGGGGGGGGTGGAACAGACCTACGAGCAGTACTTC.

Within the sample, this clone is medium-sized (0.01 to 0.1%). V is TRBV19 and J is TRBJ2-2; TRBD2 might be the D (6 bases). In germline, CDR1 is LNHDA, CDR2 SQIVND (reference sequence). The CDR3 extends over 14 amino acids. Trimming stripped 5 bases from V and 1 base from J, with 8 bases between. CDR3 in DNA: TGTGCCAGTAGTTTAGCGGAGAACACCGGGGAGCTGTTTTTT. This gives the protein CASSLAENTGELFF.

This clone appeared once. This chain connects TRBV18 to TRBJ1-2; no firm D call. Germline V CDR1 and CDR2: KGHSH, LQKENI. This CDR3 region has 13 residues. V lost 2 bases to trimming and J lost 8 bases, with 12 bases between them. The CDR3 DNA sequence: TGTGCCAGCTCACCATCCGATACTCGAGGCTACACCTTC. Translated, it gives CASSPSDTRGYTF.